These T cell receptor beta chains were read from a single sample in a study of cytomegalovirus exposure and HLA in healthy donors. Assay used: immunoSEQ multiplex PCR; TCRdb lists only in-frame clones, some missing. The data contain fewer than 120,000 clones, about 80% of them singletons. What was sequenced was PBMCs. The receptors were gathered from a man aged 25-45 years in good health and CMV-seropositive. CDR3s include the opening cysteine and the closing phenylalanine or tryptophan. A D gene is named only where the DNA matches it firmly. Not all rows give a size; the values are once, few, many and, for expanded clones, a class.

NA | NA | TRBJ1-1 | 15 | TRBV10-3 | TGTGCCATCAGTGAGTCGGGCAGGGTGGGCACTGAAGCTTTCTTT | CAISESGRVGTEAFF
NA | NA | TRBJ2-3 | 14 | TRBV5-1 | TGCGCCAGCAGCTCCGGACAGATCCCAGATACGCAGTATTTT | CASSSGQIPDTQYF
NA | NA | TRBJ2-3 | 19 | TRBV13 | TGTGCCAGCAGCTTAGGGCTCGGGGGGACAGGACTTAGCACAGATACGCAGTATTTT | CASSLGLGGTGLSTDTQYF
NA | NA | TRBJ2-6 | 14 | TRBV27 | TGTGCCAGCTCCGTTCGGTCTGGGGCCAACGTCCTGACTTTC | CASSVRSGANVLTF
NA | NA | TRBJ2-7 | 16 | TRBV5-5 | TGTGCCAGCAGCTTGAAGGCGACAGGACCCTTCTACGAGCAGTACTTC | CASSLKATGPFYEQYF
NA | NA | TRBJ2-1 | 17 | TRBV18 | TGTGCCAGCTCACAAACAGGGGCGGGGGGCTCCTACAATGAGCAGTTCTTC | CASSQTGAGGSYNEQFF
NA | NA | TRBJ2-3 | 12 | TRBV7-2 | TGTGCCAGCAGCTTCGGGTGGGATACGCAGTATTTT | CASSFGWDTQYF
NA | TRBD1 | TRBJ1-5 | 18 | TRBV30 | TGTGCCTGGAGTGTACGTGGAGGAAACAGGGGTCCATCGGCGCCCCAGCATTTT | CAWSVRGGNRGPSAPQHF
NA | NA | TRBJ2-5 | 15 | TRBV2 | TGTGCCACCCTACCACAGAGAGAGGGCTCGGAGACCCAGTACTTC | CATLPQREGSETQYF
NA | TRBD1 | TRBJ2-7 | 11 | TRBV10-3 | TGTGCCATCAACCGACAGGGCGAGCAGTACTTC | CAINRQGEQYF
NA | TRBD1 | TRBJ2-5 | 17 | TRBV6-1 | TGTGCCAGCAGTGAAGCGCTACCAGGGGGCTCTAGGGAGACCCAGTACTTC | CASSEALPGGSRETQYF
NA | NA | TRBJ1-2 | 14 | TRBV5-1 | TGCGCCAGCAGCTTGGATGGGGCGGACTATGGCTACACCTTC | CASSLDGADYGYTF
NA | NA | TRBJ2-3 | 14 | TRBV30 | TGTGCCTGGAGTGTAGCCGTCCGCACAGATACGCAGTATTTT | CAWSVAVRTDTQYF
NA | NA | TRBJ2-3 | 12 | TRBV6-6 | TGTGCCAGCATTGCGGGCACAGATACGCAGTATTTT | CASIAGTDTQYF
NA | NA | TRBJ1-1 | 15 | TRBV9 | TGTGCCAGCAGCGTAGGGGGTGGGGGGGGCACTGAAGCTTTCTTT | CASSVGGGGGTEAFF
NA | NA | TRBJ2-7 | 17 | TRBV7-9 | TGTGCCAGCAGCTCCACCTCTAATCACAGGGACCCCTACGGGCAGTACTTC | CASSSTSNHRDPYGQYF
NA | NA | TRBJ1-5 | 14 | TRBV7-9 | TGTGCCAGCAGCTCGACAGTTAGCAATCAGCCCCAGCATTTT | CASSSTVSNQPQHF
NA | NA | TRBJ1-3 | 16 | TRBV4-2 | TGTGCCAGCAGCCAAGCCTCCGGGACAACCCTGAACACCATATATTTT | CASSQASGTTLNTIYF
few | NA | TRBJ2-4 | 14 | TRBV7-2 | TGTGCCAGCAGCTTTGAGATAGCCAAAAACATTCAGTACTTC | CASSFEIAKNIQYF
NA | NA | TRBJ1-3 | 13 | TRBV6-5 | TGTGCCAGCAGTAAAACAGCTGGAAACACCATATATTTT | CASSKTAGNTIYF
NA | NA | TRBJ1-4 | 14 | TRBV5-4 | TGTGCCAGCAGCCTGGAGGGGAGGTGGGAAAAACTGTTTTTT | CASSLEGRWEKLFF
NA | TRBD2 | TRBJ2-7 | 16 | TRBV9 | TGTGCCAGCAGCGTAGGTCTAGCGGGGCCCCGGGACGAGCAGTACTTC | CASSVGLAGPRDEQYF
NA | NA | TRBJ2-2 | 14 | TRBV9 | TGTGCCAGCAGCGTAGCAGGGTCGGGCGGGGAGCTGTTTTTT | CASSVAGSGGELFF
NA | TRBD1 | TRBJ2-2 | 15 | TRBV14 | TGTGCCAGCAGCCTCCTAGGGGGCTTAACCGGGGAGCTGTTTTTT | CASSLLGGLTGELFF
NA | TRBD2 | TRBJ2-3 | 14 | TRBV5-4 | TGTGCCAGCAGCTGGTCGGGGGGACTAGATACGCAGTATTTT | CASSWSGGLDTQYF
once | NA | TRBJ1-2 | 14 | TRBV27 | TGTGCCAGTTCTTCCTCTTCCGCAGGGTTTGGCTACACCTTC | CASSSSSAGFGYTF
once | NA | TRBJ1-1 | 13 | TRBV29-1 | TGCAGCGTTGGTCCCAGGGGTGGGACTGAAGCTTTCTTT | CSVGPRGGTEAFF
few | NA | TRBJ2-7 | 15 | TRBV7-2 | TGTGCCAGCAGCTCGCGGGGCGGGAATGCCTACGAGCAGTACTTC | CASSSRGGNAYEQYF
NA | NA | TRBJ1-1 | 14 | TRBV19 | TGTGCCAGTAGTCAAATTGACAGCAACACTGAAGCTTTCTTT | CASSQIDSNTEAFF
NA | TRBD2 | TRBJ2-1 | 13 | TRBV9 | TGTGCCAGCGGAAGCGGGAGCTACAATGAGCAGTTCTTC | CASGSGSYNEQFF
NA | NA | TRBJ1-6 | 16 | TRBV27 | TGTGCCAGCAGTCCGCTCCACAGGGCAAATAATTCACCCCTCCACTTT | CASSPLHRANNSPLHF
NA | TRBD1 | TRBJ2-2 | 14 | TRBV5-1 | TGCGCCAGCAGCTGGGGACAGGGGGCCGGGGAGCTGTTTTTT | CASSWGQGAGELFF